A selection of T cell receptor beta chains follows, all from one sample in a study of beta chain features in type 1 diabetes. The table came from immunoSEQ multiplex PCR; TCRdb's copy has only in-frame clones and leaves some out. The sample carries a few hundred thousand clones, approximately 10% recorded once. Sequenced: naive CD4+ T cells from blood. The receptors stem from a woman in her 30s in good health. The CDR3 runs from the conserved cysteine through the conserved F or W. The D gene is left open where the match is weak. Clone size, where shown, is once, few, many, or a class for clones that have expanded.

>TRBV15|.|.|TRBJ2-2
CATSTSEGVTGELFF
TGTGCCACCAGCACATCCGAGGGCGTCACCGGGGAGCTGTTTTTT
>TRBV5-6|.|.|TRBJ2-3
CASSLSGQPYTQYF
TGTGCCAGCAGCTTGAGTGGACAGCCTTATACGCAGTATTTT
>TRBV4-1|.|few|TRBJ1-1
CASSQEGAGAQTEAFF
TGCGCCAGCAGCCAAGAGGGAGCAGGGGCGCAAACTGAAGCTTTCTTT
>TRBV29-1|.|few|TRBJ2-7
CSVRYGLGPPEQYF
TGCAGCGTCCGTTACGGCTTGGGGCCCCCCGAGCAGTACTTC
>TRBV25-1|.|.|TRBJ2-7
CASSDSNGHPYEQYF
TGTGCCAGCAGTGACTCCAACGGACACCCCTACGAGCAGTACTTC
>TRBV18|TRBD1|.|TRBJ2-2
CASSLRTGSSGELFF
TGTGCCAGCTCACTACGGACAGGGTCCTCCGGGGAGCTGTTTTTT
>TRBV2|TRBD1|.|TRBJ1-1
CASSETGGSNTEAFF
TGTGCCAGCAGTGAGACAGGGGGGTCGAACACTGAAGCTTTCTTT
>TRBV5-1|TRBD2|.|TRBJ2-3
CASSAGLAEFTDTQYF
TGCGCCAGCAGCGCAGGACTAGCGGAATTCACAGATACGCAGTATTTT
>TRBV28|.|few|TRBJ2-3
CASTTGQWGTDTQYF
TGTGCCAGCACCACAGGGCAATGGGGCACAGATACGCAGTATTTT
>TRBV29-1|.|.|TRBJ2-7
CSVDVGSSYEQYF
TGCAGCGTTGATGTGGGCAGCTCCTACGAGCAGTACTTC
>TRBV28|TRBD1|.|TRBJ2-5
CASSEDRGQETQYF
TGTGCCAGCAGCGAGGACAGGGGTCAAGAGACCCAGTACTTC
>TRBV9|TRBD2|few|TRBJ2-1
CASSPGALAGVRNEQFF
TGTGCCAGCAGCCCAGGGGCCCTAGCGGGAGTCCGCAATGAGCAGTTCTTC
>TRBV30|.|.|TRBJ2-7
CAWSHTRYEQYF
TGTGCCTGGAGTCATACGAGATACGAGCAGTACTTC